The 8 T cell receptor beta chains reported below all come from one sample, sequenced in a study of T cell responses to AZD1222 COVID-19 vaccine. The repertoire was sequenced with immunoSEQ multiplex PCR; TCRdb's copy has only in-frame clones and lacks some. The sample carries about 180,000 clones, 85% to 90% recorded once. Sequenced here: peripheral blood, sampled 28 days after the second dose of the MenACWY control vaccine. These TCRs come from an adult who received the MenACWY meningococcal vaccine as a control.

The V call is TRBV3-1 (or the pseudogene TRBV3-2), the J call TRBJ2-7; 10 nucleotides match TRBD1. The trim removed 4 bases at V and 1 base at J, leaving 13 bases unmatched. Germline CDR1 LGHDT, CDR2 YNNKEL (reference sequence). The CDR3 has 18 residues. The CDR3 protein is CASSPPRGQGFRSYEQYF. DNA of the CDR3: TGTGCCAGCAGCCCCCCGAGGGGACAGGGGTTTAGATCCTACGAGCAGTACTTC.

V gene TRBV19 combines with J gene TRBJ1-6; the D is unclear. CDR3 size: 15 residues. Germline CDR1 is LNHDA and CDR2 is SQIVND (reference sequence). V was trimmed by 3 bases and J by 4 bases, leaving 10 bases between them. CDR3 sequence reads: CASSMETSYNSPLHF. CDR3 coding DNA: TGTGCCAGTAGTATGGAGACCAGTTATAATTCACCCCTCCACTTT.

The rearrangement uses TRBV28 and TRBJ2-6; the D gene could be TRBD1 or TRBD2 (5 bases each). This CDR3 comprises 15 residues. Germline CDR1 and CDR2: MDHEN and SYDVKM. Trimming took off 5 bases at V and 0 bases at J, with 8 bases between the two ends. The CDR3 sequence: CASSEGTSGANVLTF. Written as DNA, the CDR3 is TGTGCCAGCAGTGAGGGGACCTCTGGGGCCAACGTCCTGACTTTC.

CDR3: CASSKGGQEWEKLFF. Written as DNA, the CDR3 is TGTGCCAGCAGCAAAGGGGGTCAAGAATGGGAAAAACTGTTTTTT. J is TRBJ1-4 and V is TRBV21-1. TRBV21-1 is assigned pseudogene status. This CDR3 is built from 15 residues.

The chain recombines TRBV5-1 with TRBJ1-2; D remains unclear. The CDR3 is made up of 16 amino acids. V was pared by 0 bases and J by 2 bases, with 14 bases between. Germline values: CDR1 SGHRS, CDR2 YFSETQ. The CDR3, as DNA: TGCGCCAGCAGCTTGGAGGCAGGACGCCAAAACTATGGCTACACCTTC. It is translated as CASSLEAGRQNYGYTF.

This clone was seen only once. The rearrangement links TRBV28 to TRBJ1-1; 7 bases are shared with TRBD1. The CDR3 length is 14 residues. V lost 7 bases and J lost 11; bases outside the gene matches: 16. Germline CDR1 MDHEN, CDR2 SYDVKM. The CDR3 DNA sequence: TGTGCCAGCATCAACAGGGGAAGGGTTGTTGAGGCTTTCTTT. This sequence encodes CASINRGRVVEAFF.

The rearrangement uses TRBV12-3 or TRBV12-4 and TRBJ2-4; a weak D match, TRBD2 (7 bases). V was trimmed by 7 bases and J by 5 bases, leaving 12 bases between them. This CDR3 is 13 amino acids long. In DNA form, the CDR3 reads TGTGCCAGCAAGAGGGGGGGGGAAAACATTCAGTACTTC. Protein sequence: CASKRGGENIQYF.

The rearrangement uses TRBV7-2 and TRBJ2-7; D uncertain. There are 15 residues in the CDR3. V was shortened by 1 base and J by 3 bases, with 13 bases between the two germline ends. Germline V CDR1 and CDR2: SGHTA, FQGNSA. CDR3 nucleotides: TGTGCCAGCAGCTTAGGGCCAGGTGCCAACTACGAGCAGTACTTC. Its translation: CASSLGPGANYEQYF.